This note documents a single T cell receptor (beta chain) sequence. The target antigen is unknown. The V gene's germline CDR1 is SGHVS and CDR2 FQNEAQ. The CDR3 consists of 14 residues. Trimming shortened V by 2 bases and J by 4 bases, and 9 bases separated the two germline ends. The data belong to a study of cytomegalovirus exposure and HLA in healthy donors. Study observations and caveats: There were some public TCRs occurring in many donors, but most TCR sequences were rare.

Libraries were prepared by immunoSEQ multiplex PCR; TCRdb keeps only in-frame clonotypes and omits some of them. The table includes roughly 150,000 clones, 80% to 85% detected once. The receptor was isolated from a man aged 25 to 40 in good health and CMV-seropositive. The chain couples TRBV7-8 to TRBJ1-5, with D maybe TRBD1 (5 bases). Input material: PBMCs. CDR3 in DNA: TGTGCCAGCAGCTTACCAGGGAGGAATCAGCCCCAGCATTTT. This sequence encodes CASSLPGRNQPQHF.